This TCR beta chain appears in the sequencing data of a study of T cell repertoires and HLA-DP antigens. Only in-frame clones appear in the TCRdb table, and some are missing; sequencing was by immunoSEQ multiplex PCR. The table records around 100,000 clones, 92% of them present only once. Trimming took off 0 bases at V and 4 bases at J, with 10 bases between the two ends. The CDR3 runs 16 residues. Germline V gene sequence: CDR1 LGHNA, CDR2 YNFKEQ. In the case of this clone: What it binds is not known.

Sequenced material: CD4+ T cells from PBMCs. V is TRBV4-2 and J is TRBJ2-6; D gene uncertain. The TCR was taken from a woman aged 18-35 years in good health and CMV-seronegative. The CDR3 loop is CASSQEGWAGANVLTF. As DNA, the CDR3 is TGTGCCAGCAGCCAAGAAGGATGGGCGGGGGCCAACGTCCTGACTTTC.